These 29 T cell receptor beta chains were sequenced from one sample in a study of early T cells in non-severe SARS-CoV-2 infection. Via MiXCR, TCRdb re-called the 5' RACE reads, giving one row per CDR3 protein. The sample records more than 35,000 distinct CDR3 sequences, around 4% being singletons. Sequencing input: whole blood. The receptor set was obtained from an adult who was a healthcare worker with PCR-confirmed SARS-CoV-2 infection or an uninfected control (not recorded which).

The genes are TRBV5-1 and TRBJ2-5; either TRBD1 or TRBD2 may fit D (5 bases each). Germline CDR1 reads SGHRS; CDR2 reads YFSETQ. The CDR3 covers 14 residues. V was pared by 0 bases and J by 2 bases, with 8 bases between. This CDR3 reads CASSLGDEQETQYF. Here the CDR3 DNA reads TGCGCCAGCAGCTTGGGGGACGAACAAGAGACCCAGTACTTC.

This clonotype counts as medium-sized. This rearrangement joins TRBV4-3 to TRBJ2-3; 9 bases match TRBD1. From germline, CDR1 is LGHNA and CDR2 YSLEER. This CDR3 spans 16 amino acids. V lost 3 bases and J lost 6; bases outside the gene matches: 10. The CDR3 DNA follows: TGCGCCAGCAGCCAGCAGGACAGGGGTTTCGGCGATACGCAGTATTTT. This codes for CASSQQDRGFGDTQYF.

This clonotype was counted many times. The chain carries TRBV21-1 and TRBJ2-6; the D segment call TRBD1 is taken from the table without a DNA check. TRBV21-1 is a recognized pseudogene. The CDR3 is made up of 19 amino acids. The CDR3 bases are TGTGCCAGCAGCAAATGGCCGGGACAGGGGCGCTCTGGGGCCAACGTCCTGACTTTC. Protein sequence: CASSKWPGQGRSGANVLTF.

The chain recombines TRBV4-2 with TRBJ2-2; 9 bases are a match to TRBD2. V was pared by 1 base and J by 2 bases, with 5 bases of the junction left unmatched. In germline, CDR1 is LGHNA, CDR2 YNFKEQ. This CDR3 contains 17 residues. As DNA, the CDR3 is TGTGCCAGCAGCCAAGGGGCTAGCGGGATAAACACCGGGGAGCTGTTTTTT. It specifies CASSQGASGINTGELFF.

At least ten counts were recorded for this clonotype. V usage is TRBV7-6 and J usage is TRBJ2-1; a possible D gene is TRBD2 (5 bases). The CDR3 extends over 14 amino acids. The germline CDR1 and CDR2 sequences are SGHVS and FNYEAQ. Trimming removed 0 bases at V and 8 bases at J, with 11 bases between. CDR3 amino acids: CASSLALGVYEQFF. DNA of the CDR3: TGTGCCAGCAGCTTAGCGCTCGGGGTCTATGAGCAGTTCTTC.

This clonotype was detected many times. The chain carries TRBV20-1 and TRBJ1-2; 7 positions match TRBD1. After removal of 4 bases from V and 6 bases from J, the junction contained 14 bases not matched to a gene. Germline V gene lookup returns CDR1 DFQATT and CDR2 SNEGSKA (reference sequence). CDR3 length: 15 amino acids. The CDR3 reads CSAISSGQILDGYTF. CDR3 DNA: TGCAGTGCTATCTCATCGGGACAGATTTTAGATGGCTACACCTTC.

This clonotype was detected ten times or more. The rearrangement uses TRBV7-9 and TRBJ2-7; 8 bases match TRBD1. V shed 5 bases, J shed 5 bases, and the junction held 14 bases outside the gene matches. CDR3 length: 16 residues. Germline V gene data show CDR1 as SEHNR and CDR2 as FQNEAQ (reference sequence). In DNA form, the CDR3 reads TGTGCCAGCAGCCCGGACAGGGCCCTCCTGTTCGACGAGCAGTACGTC. Translating it yields CASSPDRALLFDEQYV.

This clonotype appeared many times. The rearrangement links TRBV9 to TRBJ2-1; 8 bases agree with TRBD2. CDR1 and CDR2 from the germline V gene are SGDLS and YYNGEE. The J segment lost 2 bases and the V segment lost 2 bases, leaving 3 bases of the junction unmatched. This CDR3 has 15 residues. This CDR3 is CASSVSLAAYNEQFF. CDR3 bases: TGTGCCAGCAGCGTGTCACTAGCGGCCTACAATGAGCAGTTCTTC.

CDR3 nucleotides: TGTGCCAGCAGCGCGGACAGGGGACATCAGCCCCAGCATTTT. This translates into CASSADRGHQPQHF. The rearrangement uses TRBV7-2 and TRBJ1-5; TRBD1 agrees at 9 bases. Trimming removed 5 bases from V and 5 bases from J; junction bases left unmatched: 4. Germline V CDR1 and CDR2: SGHTA, FQGNSA. The CDR3 consists of 14 residues.

The table lists this clonotype with many counts. V is TRBV5-6 and J is TRBJ2-4; no clear D. Trimming took off 3 bases at V and 1 base at J, with 17 bases between the two ends. CDR3 length equals 17 residues. The germline gives CDR1 SGHDT, CDR2 YYEEEE. The CDR3 DNA is TGTGCCAGCAGCTCTTCCTGGGTCCTAATTGCCAAAAACATTCAGTACTTC. This codes for CASSSSWVLIAKNIQYF.

In this sample, this clonotype turned up many times. In DNA form, the CDR3 reads TGTGCCGGATCTCAGGGATCATCTGGAAACACCATATATTTT. Protein: CAGSQGSSGNTIYF. The V gene is TRBV6-1, the J gene TRBJ1-3; perhaps TRBD1 as D (5 bases). Trimming took 11 bases from V and 1 from J, leaving 15 bases between them. The CDR3 spans 14 residues. Germline CDR1 is MNHNS and CDR2 is SASEGT.

This clonotype was seen ten or more times. V is TRBV30 and J is TRBJ2-1; no firm D call. Trimming took off 0 bases at V and 4 bases at J, with 13 bases between the two ends. Germline V CDR1 and CDR2: GTSNPN, SVGIG (reference sequence). The CDR3 consists of 15 residues. The CDR3 loop is CAWSVRNSPYNEQFF. The CDR3 DNA is TGTGCCTGGAGTGTACGAAACTCCCCATACAATGAGCAGTTCTTC.

To note about this clonotype: A read error may be the cause here, since a much bigger clone is one base away. The chain uses TRBV2 and TRBJ2-1; D remains unclear. The V gene's germline CDR1 is SNHLY and CDR2 FYNNEI. This CDR3 contains 13 residues. The CDR3 loop reads CAGSANRPEPQFF. In DNA form, the CDR3 reads TGTGCCGGCAGTGCCAACCGTCCCGAGCCGCAGTTCTTC.

This clonotype was observed a few times. V and J are TRBV6-2 or TRBV6-3 and TRBJ2-7; 10 nucleotides agree with TRBD1. Germline V gives CDR1 MNHEY, CDR2 SVGEGT. Germline trimming cut 5 bases from V and 2 bases from J; bases unmatched to any gene: 3. The CDR3 totals 14 residues. The CDR3 reads CASSRTGGAYEQYV. The CDR3 DNA follows: TGTGCCAGCAGTCGGACAGGGGGGGCCTACGAGCAGTACGTC.

This clonotype was picked up many times. The chain recombines TRBV6-5 with TRBJ2-7, with D unclear. The germline gives CDR1 MNHEY, CDR2 SVGAGI. The V end was cut by 0 bases, the J end by 3 bases, with 12 bases between. CDR3 size: 15 residues. The CDR3 DNA sequence: TGTGCCAGCAGTTACTCGTACTCTAACCGCTACGAGCAGTACTTC. It translates to CASSYSYSNRYEQYF.

This clonotype was observed a few times. The chain carries TRBV7-6 and TRBJ2-5, with a weak D call TRBD2 (6 bases). Trimming took 5 bases from V and 3 from J, leaving 10 bases between them. Germline CDR1 is SGHVS and CDR2 is FNYEAQ. The CDR3 is 13 residues long. For the CDR3, the DNA is TGTGCCAGCAGCACCCCGGGGGAAGAGACCCAGTACTTC. Protein product: CASSTPGEETQYF.

This clonotype occurred many times. The chain combines TRBV6-5 with TRBJ1-2; D is uncertain. The germline V gene encodes CDR1 MNHEY and CDR2 SVGAGI. This CDR3 has 18 residues. V was pared by 8 bases and J by 1 base, with 26 bases between. CDR3 in DNA: TGTGCCAGCTTCAGCCGAAAGGCCGCCTCTACATTTAACTATGGCTACACCTTC. Protein product: CASFSRKAASTFNYGYTF.

This chain links TRBV4-3 with TRBJ2-1; TRBD2 matches at 7 bases. Per the germline V gene, CDR1 is LGHNA and CDR2 is YSLEER. J gave up 0 bases and V 3 bases, and 14 bases lay outside the gene matches. The CDR3 totals 19 residues. This CDR3 reads CASSQGLAGEANSYNEQFF. CDR3 in DNA: TGCGCCAGCAGCCAGGGTCTGGCGGGAGAGGCCAACTCCTACAATGAGCAGTTCTTC.

This clonotype showed up many times. The CDR3 DNA reads as TGCAGTGCTAGAGGGAGCGGGGGGGGCCTGAACATTCAGTACTTC. Amino acids: CSARGSGGGLNIQYF. The rearrangement joins TRBV20-1 to TRBJ2-4, with TRBD2 matching 10 bases. The CDR3 is 15 residues long. Trimming took 1 base from V and 7 from J; bases not matched to a gene: 7. CDR1 DFQATT and CDR2 SNEGSKA come from the germline V gene (reference sequence).

This clonotype was counted many times. The chain links TRBV11-2 to TRBJ2-1; D call uncertain. Germline assignment: CDR1 SGHAT and CDR2 FQNNGV. V dropped 5 bases and J dropped 6 bases, with 14 bases sitting between them. This CDR3 has 14 amino acids. The CDR3, as DNA: TGTGCCAGCAGCACCCGGGCGGTCAGCAATGAGCAGTTCTTC. Its protein product is CASSTRAVSNEQFF.

This clonotype was counted only a few times. The genes are TRBV27 and TRBJ2-1; either TRBD1 or TRBD2 may fit D (7 bases each). The V and J ends lost 6 bases and 1 base respectively, with 25 bases between them. Germline-derived CDR1 and CDR2 are MNHEY and SMNVEV (reference sequence). CDR3 length: 19 amino acids. The CDR3 here is CASSSITQTGRESYNEQFF. The CDR3 bases are TGTGCCAGCAGCTCCATCACCCAGACAGGGAGGGAATCCTACAATGAGCAGTTCTTC.

This clonotype was detected many times. The genes are TRBV3-2 and TRBJ2-2; the D call of TRBD1 is as the table states it, not checked on the DNA. TRBV3-2 is a known pseudogene. The CDR3 contains 21 residues. The CDR3 nucleotides are TGTGCCAGCAGCCGCCGGGACAGGGAACGAATAGTCTCAGAGAACACCGGGGAGCTGTTTTTT. It is translated as CASSRRDRERIVSENTGELFF.

Many counts were recorded for this clonotype. The rearrangement joins TRBV18 to TRBJ1-5; no definite D call. V was clipped by 2 bases and J by 2 bases, with 10 bases between them. CDR3 length: 15 amino acids. Germline-derived CDR1 and CDR2 are KGHSH and LQKENI. CDR3 nucleotide sequence: TGTGCCAGCTCACCAGCCTCCGGGGGCAATCAGCCCCAGCATTTT. Protein product: CASSPASGGNQPQHF.

This clonotype was seen repeatedly, ten times or more. The V call is TRBV4-1, the J call TRBJ1-1, with D unclear. Germline V gene sequence: CDR1 MGHRA, CDR2 YSYEKL. There are 15 residues in the CDR3. The V and J ends lost 0 bases and 5 bases respectively, with 13 bases between them. The CDR3 DNA sequence: TGCGCCAGCAGCCAAGATCTGGCGGTCTCGACTGAAGCTTTCTTT. As protein: CASSQDLAVSTEAFF.

This clonotype showed up just a few times. This chain's CDR3 is CSAPRDTNTGELFF. For the CDR3, the DNA is TGCAGTGCTCCTCGGGACACGAACACCGGGGAGCTGTTTTTT. This sequence joins TRBV20-1 and TRBJ2-2; maybe TRBD1 (6 bases). Germline V gene lookup returns CDR1 DFQATT and CDR2 SNEGSKA (reference sequence). CDR3 length equals 14 residues. The ends were cut back, 5 bases at V and 0 bases at J, with 10 bases in the middle.

This clonotype was seen many times. This chain uses TRBV29-1 with TRBJ2-1; D is ambiguous. V lost 0 bases, J lost 9 bases, and 9 bases lay in between. The CDR3 is 12 amino acids. Germline V gives CDR1 SQVTM, CDR2 ANQGSEA. CDR3 sequence reads: CSVEELGSEQFF. The CDR3 DNA reads as TGCAGCGTTGAAGAACTCGGCAGTGAGCAGTTCTTC.

This clonotype was seen many times. The rearrangement links TRBV6-2 or TRBV6-3 to TRBJ2-1, with 10 bases that match TRBD2. The CDR3 sequence is 15 residues long. Germline CDR1 MNHEY, CDR2 SVGEGT. V was pared by 1 base and J by 15 bases, with 12 bases of the junction left unmatched. CDR3 coding DNA: TGTGCCAGCAGTTACTTGGCTAGCGGGAGAAGGGTTCCGTTCTTC. Translating it yields CASSYLASGRRVPFF.

This clonotype was found many times. The chain employs TRBV7-2 and TRBJ2-3; no reliable D call. Germline V gene lookup returns CDR1 SGHTA and CDR2 FQGNSA. The CDR3 is 13 amino acids. Trimming cost V 6 bases and J 2 bases, with 9 bases left between them. CDR3 residues: CASSPTSTDTQYF. DNA for the CDR3: TGTGCCAGCAGTCCCACTTCCACAGATACGCAGTATTTT.

This clonotype was detected many times. The chain couples TRBV28 to TRBJ2-3; 8 bases match TRBD1. The junction had 6 bases not matched to a gene; V was cut back by 2 bases and J by 2 bases. The length of the CDR3 is 16 residues. Germline V gene data show CDR1 as MDHEN and CDR2 as SYDVKM. CDR3 loop: CASSLRQGAVTDTQYF. The CDR3 nucleotides read TGTGCCAGCAGTTTAAGGCAGGGGGCTGTCACAGATACGCAGTATTTT.